This entry is about one TCR beta chain. Antigen: not known. A read error is possible here, since a much larger clone lies one base away. This specimen comes from a study of blood T cells in healthy people across ages. A sample-barcoded 5' primer and a J-beta primer mix were used in a second PCR of roughly 7 to 11 cycles. A single record per CDR3 protein comes from TCRdb applying MiXCR to the 5' RACE reads. The sample has around 870,000 distinct CDR3 sequences, 25% to 30% seen once. Healthy Caucasian individuals from Russia aged 6 to 90 were enrolled as donors. CDR1 is DFQATT, CDR2 SNEGSKA, per germline (reference sequence). The CDR3 contains 12 residues. General study findings and limits: Roughly linearly, TCR beta diversity per million T cells fell as age increased. Relative to aged donors, long-lived donors carried more naive CD4+ cells and displayed higher diversity.

Sequenced sample: blood. This chain links TRBV20-1 with TRBJ1-2; D is perhaps TRBD1 (6 bases). This receptor was taken from an elderly woman in good health. This chain's CDR3 is CSATGQLYDYTF. The CDR3, as DNA: TGCAGTGCTACTGGACAGCTCTATGACTACACCTTC.